These 30 T cell receptor beta chains were all obtained from the same sample, sequenced in a study of T cell clonality in common variable immunodeficiency. Here immunoSEQ multiplex PCR was the method, and the copy in TCRdb shows in-frame clones only, minus some. The sample contains 57,000 or so clones, none of them singletons. What was sequenced was peripheral blood mononuclear cells. These receptors all come from a person between 18 and 75 years old in good health.

This clone appeared a few times. The observed sequence ends 3 residues before the CDR3 terminus, with the missing tail filled in from the germline J gene. The gene calls are TRBV7-3 and TRBJ2-3; D uncertain. With 5 bases removed from V and 2 bases from J, the gap between germline ends came to 11 bases. The germline V gene has CDR1 SGHTA and CDR2 FQGTGA. This CDR3 region has 14 residues. CDR3 DNA, as far as it was read: TGTGCCAGCAGCCCCCCCCACAACACAGATACG. Its protein is CASSPPHNTDT. The entire CDR3 protein reads CASSPPHNTDTQYF.

This clone was picked up many times. The CDR3 end falls 3 residues outside the read, so it is completed with the germline J gene. V is TRBV9 and J is TRBJ2-2; D unresolved. Germline V gene data show CDR1 as SGDLS and CDR2 as YYNGEE. This CDR3 is 14 amino acids long. Deletions cut 0 bases from V and 4 bases from J, with 7 bases between. The CDR3 reads CASSVVSSTGELFF. Incomplete CDR3 DNA: TGTGCCAGCAGCGTAGTTTCCAGCACCGGGGAG.

This clone was seen repeatedly, ten times or more. The observed sequence ends 3 residues before the CDR3 terminus, with the missing tail filled in from the germline J gene. The J gene is TRBJ2-7, the V gene TRBV28; TRBD1 matches at 7 bases. CDR3 length equals 15 residues. CDR1 is MDHEN and CDR2 is SYDVKM in the germline V gene. Trimming took 5 bases from V and 2 from J; bases not matched to a gene: 9. This chain's CDR3 is CASSPRTGLPYEQYF. CDR3 bases read: TGTGCCAGCAGTCCTAGGACAGGCCTTCCCTACGAG.

In this sample, this clone turned up many times. The CDR3 sequence: CASSSQGLAGTYEQYF. The sequenced part of the CDR3 DNA is TGCGCCAGCAGCTCCCAGGGACTAGCGGGAACCTACGAG. The V call is TRBV5-1, the J call TRBJ2-7; 13 bases map to TRBD2. The read falls 3 residues short of the CDR3 end, and the missing part is taken from the germline J gene. This CDR3 has 16 residues. V dropped 3 bases and J dropped 2; count of bases not matched to a gene: 5. Germline V gene data show CDR1 as SGHRS and CDR2 as YFSETQ. The variable domain in full, with the rest retrieved from reference TRBV5-1 and TRBJ2-7, is KAGVTQTPRYLIKTRGQQVTLSCSPISGHRSVSWYQQTPGQGLQFLFEYFSETQRNKGNFPGRFSGRQFSNSRSEMNVSTLELGDSALYLCASSSQGLAGTYEQYFGPGTRLTVT.

This clone was observed many times. The read falls 3 residues short of the CDR3 end, and the missing part is taken from the germline J gene. J is TRBJ2-3 and V is TRBV20-1; D may be TRBD2 (6 bases). This CDR3 spans 13 amino acids. CDR1 is DFQATT and CDR2 is SNEGSKA in the germline V gene (reference sequence). Trimming pared 1 base from V and 5 bases from J, leaving 10 bases between. The sequenced part of the CDR3 DNA is TGCAGTGCTAGAGTGGCGGGACTAGATACG. Residues: CSARVAGLDT. The CDR3 in full is CSARVAGLDTQYF.

This clone was seen many times. With the read ending 3 residues before the CDR3 end, the germline J gene is used to fill in that end. The chain uses TRBV30 and TRBJ2-7; D gene ambiguous. Trimming removed 4 bases from V and 0 bases from J, with 7 bases in between. The CDR3 has 12 residues. Germline V CDR1 and CDR2: GTSNPN, SVGIG (reference sequence). CDR3 residues: CAWTVNSYEQYF. CDR3 bases read: TGTGCCTGGACCGTAAACTCCTACGAG.

This clone was seen repeatedly, ten times or more. The read gets to within 3 residues of the CDR3 end, and the germline J gene fills in the rest. The J gene is TRBJ2-1, the V gene TRBV9, with 8 bases aligning to TRBD1. The J segment lost 9 bases and the V segment lost 4 bases, leaving 6 bases of the junction unmatched. Germline V gene sequence: CDR1 SGDLS, CDR2 YYNGEE. The CDR3 contains 13 residues. Partial CDR3 DNA: TGTGCCAGCAGCCAGGGGGCCCGGTTTGAG. The encoded protein is CASSQGARFE. The whole CDR3 reads CASSQGARFEQFF.

This clone was picked up many times. Read sequence stops 3 residues before the CDR3 end, and the germline J gene provides the missing end. The rearrangement joins TRBV4-1 to TRBJ2-7; TRBD2 matches 8 bases. V was pared by 3 bases and J by 1 base, with 8 bases of the junction left unmatched. Germline values: CDR1 MGHRA, CDR2 YSYEKL. The CDR3 loop spans 16 amino acids. The covered CDR3 bases are TGCGCCAGCAGCCAGGTAACTAGCGGTTCGTCCTACGAG. This gives the protein CASSQVTSGSSYE. The full CDR3 is CASSQVTSGSSYEQYF.

Ten or more counts support this clone. The read terminates 3 residues before the CDR3 end, so the remaining end is supplied by the germline J gene. This chain joins TRBV5-1 and TRBJ1-2; D is ambiguous. CDR1 and CDR2 from the germline V gene are SGHRS and YFSETQ. V lost 4 bases to trimming and J lost 6 bases, with 16 bases between them. This CDR3 is built from 14 residues. The sequenced part of the CDR3 DNA is TGCGCCAGCAGCCCCGGAGGCAGGTCCCATGGC. Protein: CASSPGGRSHG. In full, the CDR3 is CASSPGGRSHGYTF.

This clone occurred many times. Read data end 3 residues before the CDR3 end; the end is taken from the germline J gene. The V and J genes are TRBV28 and TRBJ2-3; D ambiguous. This CDR3 spans 12 amino acids. CDR1 and CDR2 (germline): MDHEN, SYDVKM. Trimming cost V 7 bases and J 1 base, with 6 bases left between them. The part of the CDR3 DNA that was read is TGTGCCAGCACCTCTGGCACAGATACG. Protein: CASTSGTDT. The entire CDR3 reads CASTSGTDTQYF.

With regard to this clone: The CDR3 end falls 3 residues outside the read, so it is completed with the germline J gene. The V and J genes are TRBV5-5 and TRBJ2-7; 12 bases are shared with TRBD2. CDR1 and CDR2 (germline): SGHKS, YYEKEE (reference sequence). With 2 bases clipped from V and 6 bases from J, the junction kept 3 bases outside the gene matches. CDR3 size: 14 residues. The CDR3 here is CASSFTSGRLEQYF. The sequenced part of the CDR3 DNA is TGTGCCAGCAGCTTTACTAGCGGGAGGCTCGAG.

This clone was counted ten times or more. Read sequence stops 3 residues before the CDR3 end, and the germline J gene provides the missing end. The V gene is TRBV10-3, the J gene TRBJ2-1; 12 bases line up with TRBD2. This CDR3 has 14 residues. Germline CDR1 and CDR2: ENHRY and SYGVKD. Losses at the gene ends were 11 bases for V and 7 bases for J; bases not matched to a gene: 9. The DNA read from the CDR3 is TGTGCCGCCGCGACTAGCGGGAGACAGAATGAG. This sequence encodes CAAATSGRQNE. The entire CDR3 reads CAAATSGRQNEQFF.

The sample holds many counts of this clone. The read finishes 3 residues shy of the CDR3 end, and the germline J gene is used to complete it. The V and J genes are TRBV18 and TRBJ1-2; D possibly corresponds to TRBD1 (5 bases). Per the germline V gene, CDR1 is KGHSH and CDR2 is LQKENI. Deletions cut 1 base from V and 4 bases from J, with 10 bases between. The length of the CDR3 is 14 residues. CDR3 in amino acids: CASSPREGRYGYTF. The covered CDR3 bases are TGTGCCAGCTCACCACGGGAGGGGCGCTATGGC.

Many counts were recorded for this clone. The read finishes 3 residues shy of the CDR3 end, and the germline J gene is used to complete it. This chain links TRBV7-8 with TRBJ2-5; D not certain. This CDR3 is 14 amino acids long. Trimming pared 1 base from V and 4 bases from J, leaving 10 bases between. From germline, CDR1 is SGHVS and CDR2 FQNEAQ. CDR3 sequence: CASSLGSVRETQYF. The CDR3 bases that were read are TGTGCCAGCAGCTTAGGTTCGGTGAGAGAGACC.

Points on this clone: The missing CDR3 end, 3 residues past where the read stops, is filled in from the germline J gene. The chain has TRBV5-6 and TRBJ2-1; 12 bases align to TRBD2. This CDR3 comprises 14 residues. The V segment lost 0 bases and the J segment 8 bases; nucleotides outside the gene matches: 0. Per germline, CDR1 SGHDT and CDR2 YYEEEE. This CDR3 reads CASSLGTSGDEQFF. The CDR3 DNA, read in part, is TGTGCCAGCAGCTTGGGGACTAGCGGGGATGAG.

There are many counts of this clone. Incomplete CDR3 DNA: TGTGCCATCAGTGAGATGCGTCGGCAGGGAGTTTTCTCCTACAATGAG. This gives the protein CAISEMRRQGVFSYNE. The whole CDR3 protein reads CAISEMRRQGVFSYNEQFF. This rearrangement joins TRBV10-3 to TRBJ2-1, with D perhaps being TRBD1 or TRBD2 (5 bases each). The CDR3 end lies 3 residues beyond the end of the read and is filled in from the germline J gene. The CDR3 has 19 residues. Per germline, CDR1 ENHRY and CDR2 SYGVKD. Trimming stripped 2 bases from V and 0 bases from J, with 20 bases between.

This clone was detected ten times or more. The chain's CDR3 is CAWTDPGSSYEQYF. The sequenced CDR3 bases are TGTGCCTGGACTGACCCGGGGAGCTCCTACGAG. The gene calls are TRBV30 and TRBJ2-7; maybe TRBD2 (5 bases). The sequenced fragment ends 3 residues before the CDR3 boundary, so the rest is inferred from the germline J gene. Germline CDR1 is GTSNPN and CDR2 is SVGIG (reference sequence). The CDR3 is made up of 14 amino acids. Trimming pared 4 bases from V and 0 bases from J, leaving 13 bases between.

This clone has a count of ten or more. The CDR3 end is not reached by the read, which stops 3 residues before it; the germline J gene fills it in. The chain joins TRBV6-1 to TRBJ1-2; 11 bases match TRBD1. There are 18 residues in the CDR3. Losses at the gene ends were 2 bases for V and 2 bases for J; bases not matched to a gene: 10. CDR1 MNHNS and CDR2 SASEGT come from the germline V gene. CDR3 sequence reads: CASSEWTGGGLQNYGYTF. The CDR3 bases that were read are TGTGCCAGCAGTGAATGGACAGGGGGCGGATTACAAAACTATGGC.

The sample holds many counts of this clone. The CDR3 extends 3 residues past the end of the read, so its final part is completed from the germline J gene. V and J are TRBV5-1 and TRBJ2-1, with D uncertain. CDR1 is SGHRS, CDR2 YFSETQ, per germline. V was trimmed by 3 bases and J by 4 bases, leaving 11 bases between them. The CDR3 is made up of 14 amino acids. The CDR3 bases that were read are TGCGCCAGCAGCTCCGAGCGAACATACAATGAG. Amino acids: CASSSERTYNE. The full-length CDR3 reads as CASSSERTYNEQFF.

This chain's CDR3 is CASSLEGNGYTF. Incomplete CDR3 DNA: TGTGCCAGCAGCCTGGAGGGGAATGGC. The chain recombines TRBV11-2 with TRBJ1-2; maybe TRBD1 (5 bases). Read sequence stops 3 residues before the CDR3 end, and the germline J gene provides the missing end. Germline V gene sequence: CDR1 SGHAT, CDR2 FQNNGV. The CDR3 loop spans 12 amino acids. Trimming took 5 bases from V and 6 from J, leaving 10 bases between them.

In its sample, this clone was seen many times. The DNA ends 3 residues before the CDR3 does, and the rest of the CDR3 is filled in from the germline J gene. V usage is TRBV5-4 and J usage is TRBJ2-3; TRBD2 matches 7 bases. V shed 3 bases and J 2 bases; nucleotides not matched to a gene: 3. CDR1 is SGHNT, CDR2 YYREEE, per germline (reference sequence). CDR3 length equals 14 residues. This chain's CDR3 is CASSWDYSTDTQYF. CDR3 DNA, as far as it was read: TGTGCCAGCAGCTGGGACTATTCCACAGATACG.

Many counts were recorded for this clone. Read data end 3 residues before the CDR3 end; the end is taken from the germline J gene. The V gene is TRBV28, the J gene TRBJ1-1; D gene ambiguous. This CDR3 is 11 amino acids long. V lost 7 bases to trimming and J lost 1 base, with 4 bases between them. Germline CDR1 is MDHEN and CDR2 is SYDVKM. The CDR3 sequence: CASNQNTEAFF. Partial CDR3 DNA: TGTGCCAGCAATCAGAACACTGAA.

This clone has at least ten counts. The missing CDR3 end, 3 residues past where the read stops, is filled in from the germline J gene. The chain uses TRBV16 and TRBJ2-3, with TRBD1 as a possible D gene (6 bases). V shed 4 bases and J shed 1 base, with 9 bases lying between them. The germline V gene encodes CDR1 KGHSY and CDR2 FQNENV. The CDR3 loop spans 14 amino acids. The CDR3 loop reads CASSLSGGTDTQYF. CDR3 DNA (partial): TGTGCCAGCAGCCTCTCAGGGGGCACAGATACG.

At least ten counts were recorded for this clone. The CDR3 end falls 3 residues outside the read, so it is completed with the germline J gene. The chain recombines TRBV20-1 with TRBJ2-3, with 13 bases identical to TRBD2. This CDR3 region has 17 residues. Germline CDR1 is DFQATT and CDR2 is SNEGSKA (reference sequence). Trimming took 0 bases from V and 2 from J; bases not matched to a gene: 5. Partial CDR3 DNA: TGCAGTGCTAGAGATCTGGGACTAGCGGGGTTCACAGATACG. Protein: CSARDLGLAGFTDT. The CDR3, in full, reads CSARDLGLAGFTDTQYF.

This clone came up many times. The read stops 3 residues short of the end of the CDR3; the missing end is completed from the germline J gene. The chain links TRBV6-2 or TRBV6-3 to TRBJ2-3; 14 nucleotides line up with TRBD2. Germline-derived CDR1 and CDR2 are MNHEY and SVGEGT. The CDR3 sequence is 15 residues long. V lost 6 bases to trimming and J lost 6 bases; unmatched junction nucleotides: 5. The sequenced CDR3 bases are TGTGCCAGCAGGTTGGGACTAGCGGGAGCGGATACG. Protein product: CASRLGLAGADT. The whole CDR3 region reads CASRLGLAGADTQYF.

This clone was counted many times. Sequencing ends 3 residues short of the CDR3 end; the germline J gene provides the rest. V is TRBV19 and J is TRBJ2-1; D may be TRBD2 (6 bases). CDR1 LNHDA and CDR2 SQIVND come from the germline V gene (reference sequence). The length of the CDR3 is 18 residues. The V and J ends lost 5 bases and 1 base respectively, with 21 bases between them. This CDR3 reads CASSRSWTTEGSYNEQFF. Incomplete CDR3 DNA: TGTGCCAGTAGTCGATCCTGGACTACGGAGGGATCCTACAATGAG.

The table lists this clone with many counts. The CDR3 goes on 3 residues after the read ends, and that part is filled in from the germline J gene. V and J are TRBV10-2 and TRBJ2-1; 7 bases match TRBD1. The CDR3 is 15 residues long. V was clipped by 4 bases and J by 2 bases; unmatched bases: 5. CDR1 is WSHSY, CDR2 SAAADI, per germline. The CDR3 here is CASSVDRDPYNEQFF. CDR3 bases read: TGCGCCAGCAGTGTCGACAGGGACCCCTACAATGAG.

The table lists this clone with many counts. Read sequence stops 3 residues before the CDR3 end, and the germline J gene provides the missing end. This chain connects TRBV28 to TRBJ2-5, with 7 positions matching TRBD2. The CDR3 runs to 14 residues. Germline loops: CDR1 MDHEN, CDR2 SYDVKM. J was trimmed by 7 bases and V by 3 bases; bases with no gene match: 8. The DNA read from the CDR3 is TGTGCCAGCAGTTTGATAGGAGGGAGGGGGACC. The encoded protein is CASSLIGGRGT. The whole CDR3 is CASSLIGGRGTQYF.

This clone was recorded many times. The part of the CDR3 DNA that was read is TGTGCCAGCACCCCCGGGGGAGAGGGAGCAGATACG. Translation: CASTPGGEGADT. Given in full, the CDR3 is CASTPGGEGADTQYF. The V call is TRBV28, the J call TRBJ2-3, with a weak D call TRBD2 (6 bases). The sequenced fragment ends 3 residues before the CDR3 boundary, so the rest is inferred from the germline J gene. CDR3 length: 15 amino acids. Germline lookup yields CDR1 MDHEN and CDR2 SYDVKM. Trimming shortened V by 7 bases and J by 4 bases, and 18 bases separated the two germline ends. Based on the CDR3 plus reference TRBV28 and TRBJ2-3, the full variable domain is DVKVTQSSRYLVKRTGEKVFLECVQDMDHENMFWYRQDPGLGLRLIYFSYDVKMKEKGDIPEGYSVSREKKERFSLILESASTNQTSMYLCASTPGGEGADTQYFGPGTRLTVL.

This clone was seen at least ten times. The CDR3 end lies 3 residues beyond the end of the read and is filled in from the germline J gene. The chain is built from TRBV12-5 and TRBJ2-5; 7 bases are shared with TRBD2. J gave up 2 bases and V 3 bases, and 3 bases lay outside the gene matches. The germline gives CDR1 LGHNT, CDR2 FRNRAP. The CDR3 length is 14 residues. The chain's CDR3 is CASGFGDYQETQYF. The CDR3 bases that were read are TGTGCTAGTGGTTTCGGGGACTATCAAGAGACC.